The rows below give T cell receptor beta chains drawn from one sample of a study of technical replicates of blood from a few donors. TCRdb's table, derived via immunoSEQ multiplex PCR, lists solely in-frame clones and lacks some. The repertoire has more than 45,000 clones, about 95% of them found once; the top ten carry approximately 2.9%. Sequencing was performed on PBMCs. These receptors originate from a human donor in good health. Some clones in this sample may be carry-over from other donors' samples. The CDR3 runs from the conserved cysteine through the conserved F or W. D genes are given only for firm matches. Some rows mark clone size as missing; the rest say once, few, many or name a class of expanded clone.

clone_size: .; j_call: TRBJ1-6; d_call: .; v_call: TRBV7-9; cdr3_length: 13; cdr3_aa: CASQEDYNSPLHF; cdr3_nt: TGTGCCAGCCAGGAAGACTATAATTCACCCCTCCACTTT
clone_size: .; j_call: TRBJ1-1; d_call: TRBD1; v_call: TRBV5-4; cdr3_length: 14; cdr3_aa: CASSLGTGGAEAFF; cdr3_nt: TGCGCCAGCAGCTTAGGGACAGGGGGTGCTGAAGCTTTCTTT
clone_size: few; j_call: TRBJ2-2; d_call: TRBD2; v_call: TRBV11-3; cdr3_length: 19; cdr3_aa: CASSPGTSGRAPNTGELFF; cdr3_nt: TGTGCCAGCAGCCCAGGGACTAGCGGGAGGGCCCCGAACACCGGGGAGCTGTTTTTT
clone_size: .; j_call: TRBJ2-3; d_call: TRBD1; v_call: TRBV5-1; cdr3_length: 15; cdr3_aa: CASSGWGQGADTQYF; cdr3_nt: TGCGCCAGCAGCGGGTGGGGACAGGGGGCTGATACGCAGTATTTT
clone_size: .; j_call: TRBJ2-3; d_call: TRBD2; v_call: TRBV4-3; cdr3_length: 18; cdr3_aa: CASSQDLLAGAPPDTQYF; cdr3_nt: TGCGCCAGCAGCCAAGATCTCCTAGCGGGGGCCCCGCCCGATACGCAGTATTTT
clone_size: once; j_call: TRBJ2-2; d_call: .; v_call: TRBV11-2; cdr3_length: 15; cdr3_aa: CASNSQGGVSGELFF; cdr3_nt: TGTGCCAGCAATTCACAGGGTGGTGTGAGCGGGGAGCTGTTTTTT
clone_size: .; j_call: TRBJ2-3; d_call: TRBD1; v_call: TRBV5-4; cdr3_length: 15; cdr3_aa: CASSLGQGAGDTQYF; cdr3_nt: TGTGCCAGCAGCTTGGGACAGGGGGCTGGAGATACGCAGTATTTT
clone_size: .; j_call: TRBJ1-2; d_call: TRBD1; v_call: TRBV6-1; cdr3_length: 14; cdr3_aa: CASSTRQGDYGYTF; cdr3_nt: TGTGCCAGCAGTACAAGACAGGGGGACTATGGCTACACCTTC
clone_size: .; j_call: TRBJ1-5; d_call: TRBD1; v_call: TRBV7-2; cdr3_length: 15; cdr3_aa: CASSFGTGSNQPQHF; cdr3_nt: TGTGCCAGCAGCTTCGGGACAGGGAGCAATCAGCCCCAGCATTTT
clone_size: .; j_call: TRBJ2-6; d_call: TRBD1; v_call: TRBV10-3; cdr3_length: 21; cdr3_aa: CAISGSPGTGKPPSGANVLTF; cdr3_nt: TGTGCCATCAGTGGTAGTCCCGGGACAGGGAAACCCCCCTCTGGGGCCAACGTCCTGACTTTC
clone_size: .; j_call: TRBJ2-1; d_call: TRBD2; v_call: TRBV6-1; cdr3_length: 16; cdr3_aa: CASSGSIAGGSNEQFF; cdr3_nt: TGTGCCAGCAGTGGAAGTATAGCGGGAGGCTCCAATGAGCAGTTCTTC
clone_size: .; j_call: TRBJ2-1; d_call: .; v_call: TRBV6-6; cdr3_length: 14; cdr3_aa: CASSYPQGLREQFF; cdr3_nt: TGTGCCAGCAGTTACCCTCAGGGACTGCGCGAGCAGTTCTTC